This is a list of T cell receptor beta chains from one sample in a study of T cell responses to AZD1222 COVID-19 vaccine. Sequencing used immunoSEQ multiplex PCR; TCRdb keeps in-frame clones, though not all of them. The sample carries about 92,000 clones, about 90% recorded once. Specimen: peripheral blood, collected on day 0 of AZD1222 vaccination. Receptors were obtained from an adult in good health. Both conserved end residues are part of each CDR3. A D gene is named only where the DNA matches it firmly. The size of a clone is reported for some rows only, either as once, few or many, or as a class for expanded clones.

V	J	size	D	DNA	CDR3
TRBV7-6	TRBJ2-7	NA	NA	TGTGCCAGCAGCTTACAGACCAGGCCGTACTCCTACGAGCAGTACTTC	CASSLQTRPYSYEQYF
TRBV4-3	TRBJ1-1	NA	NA	TGCGCCAGCAGCCCCCCAGGGCGGAACACTGAAGCTTTCTTT	CASSPPGRNTEAFF
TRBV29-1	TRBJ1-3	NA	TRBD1	TGCAGCGTTGGGGGGGACAGCCGTTCCTCTGGAAACACCATATATTTT	CSVGGDSRSSGNTIYF
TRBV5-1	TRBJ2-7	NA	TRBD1	TGCGCCAGCAGCTTGGCCGTCAGGACAGGGCTCGACGAGCAGTACTTC	CASSLAVRTGLDEQYF
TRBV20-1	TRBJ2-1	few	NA	TGCAGCGCCCCTTGGGGCTCTGAGCAGTTCTTC	CSAPWGSEQFF
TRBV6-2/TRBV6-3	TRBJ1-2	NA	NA	TGTGCCAGCAGTTACTCGACTAAAGATGGCTACACCTTC	CASSYSTKDGYTF
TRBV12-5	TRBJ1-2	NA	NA	TGTGCTAGTGGACCTGAGGACTATGGCTACACCTTC	CASGPEDYGYTF
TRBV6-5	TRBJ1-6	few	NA	TGTGCCAGCAGTCTAGGTGGGGCTTCACCCCTCCACTTT	CASSLGGASPLHF
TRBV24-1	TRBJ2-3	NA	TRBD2	TGTGCCACCAGTGATGCTACTAGCGGGACAGATACGCAGTATTTT	CATSDATSGTDTQYF
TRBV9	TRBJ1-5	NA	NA	TGTGCCAGCAGCGTGAGTGGAGATCAGCCCCAGCATTTT	CASSVSGDQPQHF
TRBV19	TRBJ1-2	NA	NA	TGTGCCAGTAGTATTGGTGTTCCCCAGCTGGGCTACACCTTC	CASSIGVPQLGYTF
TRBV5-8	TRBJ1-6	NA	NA	TGTGCCAGCAGCTTTCAGGGAGGAAATTCACCCCTCCACTTT	CASSFQGGNSPLHF
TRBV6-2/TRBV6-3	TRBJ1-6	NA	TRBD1	TGTGCCAGCAGTTACAGGACAGGGATCCACTTT	CASSYRTGIHF
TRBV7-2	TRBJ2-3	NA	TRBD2	TGTGCCAGCAGCTTCCGGCCTAGCGGGGAATTGGATACGCAGTATTTT	CASSFRPSGELDTQYF
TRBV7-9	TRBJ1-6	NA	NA	TGTGCCAGCAGCTTAGCGGACGGGACTTCAGGGCCCCTCCACTTT	CASSLADGTSGPLHF
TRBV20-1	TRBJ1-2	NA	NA	TGCAGTGCTAAGCCCTCAAAAGGCTACACCTTC	CSAKPSKGYTF
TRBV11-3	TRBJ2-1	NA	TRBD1	TGTGCCAGCAGCTTCGACGGACAGGCCGAGCAGTTCTTC	CASSFDGQAEQFF
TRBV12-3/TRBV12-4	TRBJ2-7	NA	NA	TGTGCCAGCAGTTCGGACAGTACCTACGAGCAGTACTTC	CASSSDSTYEQYF
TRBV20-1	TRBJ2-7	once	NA	TGCAGTGCTAGGTCCGAATACGAGCAGTACTTC	CSARSEYEQYF
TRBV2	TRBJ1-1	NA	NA	TGTGCCAGCACCCCGGGACGGACGAACACTGAAGCTTTCTTT	CASTPGRTNTEAFF
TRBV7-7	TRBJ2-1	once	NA	TGTGCTAGCACCCTGGGTGATGAGCAGTTCTTC	CASTLGDEQFF
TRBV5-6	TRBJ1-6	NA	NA	TGTGCCAGCAGCCGGACAGACAGCTCCTATAATTCACCCCTCCACTTT	CASSRTDSSYNSPLHF
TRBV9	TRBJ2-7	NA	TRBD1	TGTGCCAGCAGCGCAATCGGACAGGGGGGGCAGTACTTC	CASSAIGQGGQYF
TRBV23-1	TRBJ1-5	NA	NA	TGCGCCAGCGGAGACCTAAATCAGCCCCAGCATTTT	CASGDLNQPQHF
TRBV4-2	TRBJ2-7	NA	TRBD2	TGTGCCAGCAGCCAAGCTGAGGGCCTATTTCGCGGGGGGCCGGGGGAGCAGTACTTC	CASSQAEGLFRGGPGEQYF
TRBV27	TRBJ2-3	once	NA	TGTGCCAGCAGTCCTGGGACCGCCAATACGCAGTATTTT	CASSPGTANTQYF
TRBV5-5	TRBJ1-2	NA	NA	TGTGCCAGCAGCTTGGCCGGGCTCAGCGGCTACACCTTC	CASSLAGLSGYTF
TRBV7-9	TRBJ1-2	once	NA	TGTGCCAGCAGTTCTTTGGGCGGGAATGGCTACACCTTC	CASSSLGGNGYTF
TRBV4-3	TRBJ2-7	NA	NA	TGCGCCAGCAGCCAAGATCTGTCCCCCCCCTACGAGCAGTACTTC	CASSQDLSPPYEQYF
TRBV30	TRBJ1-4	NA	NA	TGTGCCTGGAGCACAACGTTTGAAAAACTGTTTTTT	CAWSTTFEKLFF
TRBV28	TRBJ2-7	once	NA	TGTGCCAGCAGCTCCTATTACGAGCAGTACTTC	CASSSYYEQYF
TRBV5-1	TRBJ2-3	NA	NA	TGCGCCAGCAGCTTGTTGTCAGGGCCCACAGATACGCAGTATTTT	CASSLLSGPTDTQYF